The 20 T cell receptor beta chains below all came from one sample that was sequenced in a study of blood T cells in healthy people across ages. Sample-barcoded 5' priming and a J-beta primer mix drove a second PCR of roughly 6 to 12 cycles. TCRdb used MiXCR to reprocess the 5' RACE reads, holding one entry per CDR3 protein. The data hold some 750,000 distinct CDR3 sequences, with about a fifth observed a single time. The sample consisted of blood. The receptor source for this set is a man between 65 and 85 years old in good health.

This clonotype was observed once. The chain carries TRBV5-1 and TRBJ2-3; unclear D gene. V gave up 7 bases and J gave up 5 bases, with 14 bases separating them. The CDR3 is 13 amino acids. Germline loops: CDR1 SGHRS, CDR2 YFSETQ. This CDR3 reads CASGLDVLDTQYF. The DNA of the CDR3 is TGCGCCAGCGGCCTGGACGTATTAGATACGCAGTATTTT.

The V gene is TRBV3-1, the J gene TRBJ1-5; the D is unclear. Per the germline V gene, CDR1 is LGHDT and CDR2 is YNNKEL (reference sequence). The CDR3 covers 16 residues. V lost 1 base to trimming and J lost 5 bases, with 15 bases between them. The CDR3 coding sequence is TGTGCCAGCAGCCAAGGTGAGGCCAGGTTCCATCAGCCCCAGCATTTT. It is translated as CASSQGEARFHQPQHF.

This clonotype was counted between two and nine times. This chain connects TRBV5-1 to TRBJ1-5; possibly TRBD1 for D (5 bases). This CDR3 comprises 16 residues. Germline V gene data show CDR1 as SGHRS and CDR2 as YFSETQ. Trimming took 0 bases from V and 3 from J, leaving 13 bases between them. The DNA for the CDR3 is TGCGCCAGCAGCTTGGTAGGGGCGAGCGACAATCAGCCCCAGCATTTT. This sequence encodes CASSLVGASDNQPQHF.

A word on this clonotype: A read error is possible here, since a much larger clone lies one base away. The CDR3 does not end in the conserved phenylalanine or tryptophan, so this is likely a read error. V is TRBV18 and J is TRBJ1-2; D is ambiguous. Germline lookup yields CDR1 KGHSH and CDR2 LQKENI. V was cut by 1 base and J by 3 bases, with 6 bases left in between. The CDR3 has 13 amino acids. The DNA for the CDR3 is TGTGCCAGCTCACCACAGGGAGACTATGGCTACACCCTC. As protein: CASSPQGDYGYTL.

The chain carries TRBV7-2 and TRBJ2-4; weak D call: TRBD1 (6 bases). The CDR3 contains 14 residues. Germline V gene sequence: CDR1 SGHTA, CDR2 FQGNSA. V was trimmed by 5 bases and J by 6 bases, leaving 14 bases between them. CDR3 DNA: TGTGCCAGCAGCGACCCACAGGGTAGAAACATTCAGTACTTC. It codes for CASSDPQGRNIQYF.

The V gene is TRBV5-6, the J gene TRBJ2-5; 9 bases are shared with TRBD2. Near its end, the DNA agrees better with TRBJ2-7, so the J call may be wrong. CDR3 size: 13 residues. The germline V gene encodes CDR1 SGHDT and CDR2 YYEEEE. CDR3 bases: TGTGCCAGCAGCTTAGCGGGAGGAAGCGAGCAGTACGTC. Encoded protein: CASSLAGGSEQYV.

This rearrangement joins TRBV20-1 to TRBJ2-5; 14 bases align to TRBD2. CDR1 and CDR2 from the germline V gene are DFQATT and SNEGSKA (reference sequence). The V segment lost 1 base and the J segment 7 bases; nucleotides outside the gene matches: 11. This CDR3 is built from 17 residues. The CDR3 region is CSARAEGLAGVWGTQYF. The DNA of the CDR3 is TGCAGTGCTAGAGCCGAGGGACTAGCGGGAGTTTGGGGGACCCAGTACTTC.

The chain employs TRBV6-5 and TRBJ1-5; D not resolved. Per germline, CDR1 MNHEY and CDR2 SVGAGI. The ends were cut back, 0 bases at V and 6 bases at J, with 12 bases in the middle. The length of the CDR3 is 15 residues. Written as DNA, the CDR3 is TGTGCCAGCAGTTACTCGAAAACAGCCTCTCAGCCCCAGCATTTT. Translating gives CASSYSKTASQPQHF.

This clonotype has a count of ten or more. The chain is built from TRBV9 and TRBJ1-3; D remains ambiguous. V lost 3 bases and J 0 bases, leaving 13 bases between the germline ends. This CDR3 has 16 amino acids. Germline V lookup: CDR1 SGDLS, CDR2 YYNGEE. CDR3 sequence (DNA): TGTGCCAGCAGCGGAGGCCCACGGAACTCTGGAAACACCATATATTTT. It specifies CASSGGPRNSGNTIYF.

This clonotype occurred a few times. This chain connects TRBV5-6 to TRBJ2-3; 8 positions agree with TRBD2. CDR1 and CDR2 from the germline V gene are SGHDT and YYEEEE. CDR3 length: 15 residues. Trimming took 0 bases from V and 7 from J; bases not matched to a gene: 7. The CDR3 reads CASSLGTGGPYTQYF. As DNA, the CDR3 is TGTGCCAGCAGCTTGGGAACGGGAGGGCCGTATACGCAGTATTTT.

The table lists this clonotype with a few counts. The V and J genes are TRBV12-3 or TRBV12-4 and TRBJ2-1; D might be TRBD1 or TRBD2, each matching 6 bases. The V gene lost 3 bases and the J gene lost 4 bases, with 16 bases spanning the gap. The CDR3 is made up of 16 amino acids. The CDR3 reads CASSLGGQIHYNEQFF. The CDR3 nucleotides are TGTGCCAGCAGTTTGGGGGGACAAATCCATTACAATGAGCAGTTCTTC.

CDR3 region: CASSGGRFTDTQYF. Written as DNA, the CDR3 is TGTGCCAGTAGTGGAGGCAGGTTCACAGATACGCAGTATTTT. V is TRBV5-6 and J is TRBJ2-3, with D maybe TRBD2 (5 bases). Per the germline V gene, CDR1 is SGHDT and CDR2 is YYEEEE. V lost 8 bases to trimming and J lost 2 bases, with 15 bases between them. The CDR3 is made up of 14 amino acids.

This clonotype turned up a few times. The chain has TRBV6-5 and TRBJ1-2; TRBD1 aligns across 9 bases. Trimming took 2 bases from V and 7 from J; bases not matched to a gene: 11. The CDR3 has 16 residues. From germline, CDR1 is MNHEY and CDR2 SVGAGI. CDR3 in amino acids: CASSYVGTGKDSGYTF. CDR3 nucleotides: TGTGCCAGCAGTTACGTGGGGACAGGGAAGGATAGTGGCTACACCTTC.

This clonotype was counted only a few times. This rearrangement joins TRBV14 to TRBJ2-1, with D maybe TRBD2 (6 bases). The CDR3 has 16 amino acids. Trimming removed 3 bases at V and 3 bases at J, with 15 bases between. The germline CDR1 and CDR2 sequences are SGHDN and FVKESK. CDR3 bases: TGTGCCAGCAGCCAGGCGGGGCGCCATATCTACAATGAGCAGTTCTTC. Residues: CASSQAGRHIYNEQFF.

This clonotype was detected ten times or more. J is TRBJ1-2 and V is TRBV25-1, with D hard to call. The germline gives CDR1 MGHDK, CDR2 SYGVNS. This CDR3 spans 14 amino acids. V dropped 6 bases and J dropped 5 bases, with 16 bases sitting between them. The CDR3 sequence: CASRPQVAPYGYTF. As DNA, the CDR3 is TGTGCCAGCAGGCCTCAGGTGGCCCCTTATGGCTACACCTTC.

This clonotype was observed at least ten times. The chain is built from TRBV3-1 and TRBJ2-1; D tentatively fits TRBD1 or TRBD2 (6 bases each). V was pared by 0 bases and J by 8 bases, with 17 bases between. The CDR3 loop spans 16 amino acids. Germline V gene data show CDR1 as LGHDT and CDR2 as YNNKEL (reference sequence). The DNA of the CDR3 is TGTGCCAGCAGCCAAGATCACGGGGGCCGATACGATGAGCAGTTCTTC. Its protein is CASSQDHGGRYDEQFF.

The CDR3 DNA is TGTGCCAGCAGCTTCAGGTCCCAGACAGCGGGCTATGGCTACACCTTC. Translating it yields CASSFRSQTAGYGYTF. The V and J genes are TRBV7-3 and TRBJ1-2; maybe TRBD1 (5 bases). From germline, CDR1 is SGHTA and CDR2 FQGTGA. This CDR3 contains 16 residues. V lost 3 bases and J 4 bases, leaving 18 bases between the germline ends. Full variable domain (missing parts from reference TRBV7-3 and TRBJ1-2): GAGVSQTPSNKVTEKGKYVELRCDPISGHTALYWYRQSLGQGPEFLIYFQGTGAADDSGLPNDRFFAVRPEGSVSTLKIQRTERGDSAVYLCASSFRSQTAGYGYTFGSGTRLTVV.

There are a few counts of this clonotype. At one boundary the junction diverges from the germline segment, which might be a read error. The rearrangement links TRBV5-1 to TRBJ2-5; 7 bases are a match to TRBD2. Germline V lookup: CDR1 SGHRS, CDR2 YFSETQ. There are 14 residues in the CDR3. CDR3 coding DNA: TGCGCCGGCAGGAGGAGCGGGAACCAAGAGACCCAGTACTTC. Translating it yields CAGRRSGNQETQYF.

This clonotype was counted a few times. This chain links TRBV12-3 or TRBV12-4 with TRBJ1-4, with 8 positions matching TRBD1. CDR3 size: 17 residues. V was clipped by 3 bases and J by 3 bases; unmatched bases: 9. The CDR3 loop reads CASSFGRTTGANEKLFF. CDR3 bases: TGTGCCAGCAGTTTTGGCAGGACGACAGGGGCTAATGAAAAACTGTTTTTT.

CDR3: CSIRQEISFNYGYTF. The CDR3 bases are TGCAGCATCCGGCAGGAGATATCTTTTAACTATGGCTACACCTTC. The chain employs TRBV29-1 and TRBJ1-2, with D uncertain. Germline CDR1 is SQVTM and CDR2 is ANQGSEA. This CDR3 is built from 15 residues. V was cut by 8 bases and J by 1 base, with 20 bases left in between.